A single sample is the source of the 32 T cell receptor beta chains below, sequenced in a study of shared clonotypes between healthy human individuals. Measured with immunoSEQ multiplex PCR; TCRdb has only the in-frame clones, and not every one. The sample has about 640,000 clones; 55% to 75% are singletons. Material: memory CD4+ T cells sorted from blood. The subset: CD45RA-negative fraction. These receptors were collected from a woman aged 25-40 years in good health.

The chain is built from TRBV6-6 and TRBJ2-7, with a possible D match to TRBD2 (6 bases). The germline V gene has CDR1 MNHNY and CDR2 SVGAGI (reference sequence). V lost 0 bases, J lost 4 bases, and 10 bases lay in between. The CDR3 consists of 14 residues. CDR3 sequence (DNA): TGTGCCAGCAGTTACTCGAATGGGGGGTACGAGCAGTACTTC. Its protein product is CASSYSNGGYEQYF.

V and J are TRBV7-8 and TRBJ2-2, with D maybe TRBD2 (6 bases). Trimming shortened V by 6 bases and J by 6 bases, and 14 bases separated the two germline ends. CDR3 length: 14 residues. Germline lookup yields CDR1 SGHVS and CDR2 FQNEAQ. In nucleotides, the CDR3 is TGTGCCAGCAGACCTACTAGCTCCCCCGGGGAGCTGTTTTTT. This translates into CASRPTSSPGELFF.

This clone was picked up a small number of times. The rearrangement links TRBV6-1 to TRBJ2-7; TRBD2 matches 15 bases. J was trimmed by 5 bases and V by 4 bases; bases with no gene match: 12. This CDR3 is built from 18 residues. Germline V gene sequence: CDR1 MNHNS, CDR2 SASEGT. The CDR3 spells CASSVGLAGGDWGNEQYF. The CDR3 DNA reads as TGTGCCAGCAGTGTCGGACTAGCGGGAGGGGACTGGGGGAACGAGCAGTACTTC.

The V call is TRBV11-2, the J call TRBJ2-5; a possible D gene is TRBD1 (6 bases). In germline, CDR1 is SGHAT, CDR2 FQNNGV. Trimming removed 7 bases from V and 4 bases from J, with 16 bases in between. The CDR3 consists of 14 residues. CDR3: CASNRRGGLETQYF. In DNA, the CDR3 is TGTGCCAGCAACCGCCGAGGGGGTTTAGAGACCCAGTACTTC.

The chain has TRBV5-1 and TRBJ2-3; D is perhaps TRBD2 (6 bases). Between the trimmed V and J ends, which lost 5 bases and 2 bases, there was a span of 12 bases. This CDR3 has 14 residues. Germline lookup yields CDR1 SGHRS and CDR2 YFSETQ. Here the CDR3 reads CASRISGTTDTQYF. DNA of the CDR3: TGCGCCAGCAGGATTAGCGGAACCACAGATACGCAGTATTTT.

This clone has a handful of counts. The rearrangement uses TRBV4-1 and TRBJ2-5; 8 bases are a match to TRBD1. J was trimmed by 3 bases and V by 0 bases; bases with no gene match: 12. CDR1 is MGHRA, CDR2 YSYEKL, per germline. The CDR3 is made up of 18 amino acids. The CDR3 loop reads CASSQDRAGGLQKETQYF. As DNA, the CDR3 is TGCGCCAGCAGCCAAGATCGTGCAGGGGGCCTACAAAAAGAGACCCAGTACTTC.

A remark on this clone: Other nucleotide sequences in the sample specify the same CDR3. The V gene is TRBV28, the J gene TRBJ1-5; D remains ambiguous. Trimming removed 3 bases at V and 1 base at J, with 7 bases between. Looked up from germline, CDR1 is MDHEN and CDR2 is SYDVKM. The CDR3 length is 14 residues. This CDR3 reads CASSFPRSNQPQHF. The CDR3 nucleotides read TGTGCCAGCAGTTTCCCGAGGAGCAATCAGCCCCAGCATTTT.

The chain links TRBV10-1 to TRBJ2-2; the D gene is possibly TRBD1 (6 bases). The CDR3 spans 15 residues. Germline-derived CDR1 and CDR2 are WNHNN and SYGVQD (reference sequence). The ends were cut back, 0 bases at V and 7 bases at J, with 12 bases in the middle. This CDR3 reads CASSESRGGIGELFF. CDR3 DNA sequence: TGCGCCAGCAGTGAGTCCAGGGGTGGTATCGGGGAGCTGTTTTTT.

For this clone: This same CDR3 is encoded by further DNA sequences in the sample. The chain combines TRBV9 with TRBJ2-1, with 11 bases aligning to TRBD2. CDR3 length: 16 amino acids. Trimming at V came to 0 bases and at J to 4 bases, leaving 3 bases not matched to a gene. Germline V gene sequence: CDR1 SGDLS, CDR2 YYNGEE. CDR3 nucleotide sequence: TGTGCCAGCAGCGTAGGGCTAGCGGGAGGTTACAATGAGCAGTTCTTC. This translates into CASSVGLAGGYNEQFF.

The V gene is TRBV9, the J gene TRBJ2-3, with D perhaps matching TRBD1 or TRBD2 (5 bases each). The CDR3 runs to 16 residues. V was shortened by 4 bases and J by 2 bases, with 17 bases between the two germline ends. The V gene's germline CDR1 is SGDLS and CDR2 YYNGEE. The CDR3 bases are TGTGCCAGCAGCCGGACGGGCTCCGGGACCACAGATACGCAGTATTTT. This encodes CASSRTGSGTTDTQYF.

This clone was counted a single time. The CDR3, as DNA: TGTGCCAGCAGCTTAATGGGACTAGCGGAGGTCAATGAGCAGTTCTTC. Translation gives CASSLMGLAEVNEQFF. The chain recombines TRBV7-3 with TRBJ2-1, with 11 bases lining up with TRBD2. The CDR3 totals 16 residues. Germline V gene sequence: CDR1 SGHTA, CDR2 FQGTGA. V shed 1 base, J shed 6 bases, and the junction held 5 bases outside the gene matches.

This chain links TRBV1 with TRBJ1-4; the D call of TRBD1 is as the table states it, not checked on the DNA. TRBV1 is shown as a pseudogene. This CDR3 has 18 amino acids. CDR3 DNA sequence: TGCACCAGCAGCCAAGTGCGATCGCGAGGACAGGGGAATGAAAAACTGTTTTTT. It encodes CTSSQVRSRGQGNEKLFF.

Turning to this clone: Different DNA sequences within this sample yield the same CDR3. V is TRBV18 and J is TRBJ2-5; 12 bases fit TRBD2. V trimming: 4 bases; J trimming: 0 bases; junction bases outside the gene matches: 0. In germline, CDR1 is KGHSH, CDR2 LQKENI. The CDR3 length is 15 residues. The CDR3 is CASSRTSGNQETQYF. CDR3 coding DNA: TGTGCCAGCTCACGGACTAGCGGGAACCAAGAGACCCAGTACTTC.

The V gene is TRBV28, the J gene TRBJ1-1, with 9 bases aligning to TRBD1. The germline V gene has CDR1 MDHEN and CDR2 SYDVKM. Germline trimming cut 5 bases from V and 4 bases from J; bases unmatched to any gene: 8. The CDR3 consists of 15 residues. The CDR3 DNA reads TGTGCCAGCAGTCCGGGACAGGGTAGGAGCACTGAAGCTTTCTTT. Translating it yields CASSPGQGRSTEAFF.

The V call is TRBV28, the J call TRBJ1-2, with D perhaps matching TRBD1 (5 bases). The V end lost 6 bases, the J end lost 8 bases, and 16 bases lay between the germline ends. The CDR3 consists of 13 residues. Germline assignment: CDR1 MDHEN and CDR2 SYDVKM. CDR3 sequence (DNA): TGTGCCAGCAGCCAGGACAATTTTGGGGGCTACACCTTC. Protein product: CASSQDNFGGYTF.

V and J are TRBV19 and TRBJ1-5; no firm D call. CDR1 and CDR2 (germline): LNHDA, SQIVND (reference sequence). Trimming took 2 bases from V and 1 from J, leaving 9 bases between them. The CDR3 has 15 residues. CDR3 residues: CASSIWKQSNQPQHF. The CDR3 bases are TGTGCCAGTAGTATATGGAAACAGAGCAATCAGCCCCAGCATTTT.

The chain joins TRBV6-1 to TRBJ2-1, with D hard to call. V was trimmed by 8 bases and J by 1 base, leaving 15 bases between them. This CDR3 contains 15 residues. The germline gives CDR1 MNHNS, CDR2 SASEGT. CDR3 residues: CASLWRPTSYNEQFF. The CDR3 bases are TGTGCCAGCTTGTGGCGGCCGACTTCCTACAATGAGCAGTTCTTC.

In its sample, this clone was seen a few times. The V call is TRBV2, the J call TRBJ1-1, with D unclear. The ends were cut back, 3 bases at V and 5 bases at J, with 19 bases in the middle. CDR3 length: 16 amino acids. Germline-derived CDR1 and CDR2 are SNHLY and FYNNEI. The CDR3 nucleotides are TGTGCCAGCAGTGATGCCTTCCCGAGGAACCTAACTGAAGCTTTCTTT. Translation: CASSDAFPRNLTEAFF.

The chain is built from TRBV28 and TRBJ1-5; D unresolved. CDR1 is MDHEN, CDR2 SYDVKM, per germline. V lost 3 bases, J lost 7 bases, and 16 bases lay in between. The CDR3 runs 15 residues. CDR3 residues: CASSFRSPRVQPQHF. The CDR3 DNA follows: TGTGCCAGCAGTTTCAGGAGCCCTCGTGTCCAGCCCCAGCATTTT.

The gene calls are TRBV28 and TRBJ1-2, with a tentative D call TRBD1 (6 bases). The CDR3 has 12 residues. Germline V gives CDR1 MDHEN, CDR2 SYDVKM. The CDR3 loop is CATRGANYGYTF. DNA for the CDR3: TGTGCGACGAGGGGGGCTAACTATGGCTACACCTTC.

The chain joins TRBV7-8 to TRBJ2-5, with TRBD2 matching over 8 bases. CDR1 and CDR2 from the germline V gene are SGHVS and FQNEAQ. The CDR3 consists of 14 residues. V trimming: 5 bases; J trimming: 0 bases; junction bases outside the gene matches: 2. Written as DNA, the CDR3 is TGTGCCAGCAGCGTGGGACTAGACCAAGAGACCCAGTACTTC. Protein product: CASSVGLDQETQYF.

Regarding this clone: A far more abundant clone sits one base away, making this likely a read error. This chain connects TRBV6-5 to TRBJ1-1; tentatively, D is TRBD1 (6 bases). V dropped 4 bases and J dropped 8 bases, with 20 bases sitting between them. Germline CDR1 and CDR2: MNHEY and SVGAGI. The CDR3 covers 15 residues. CDR3 in amino acids: CASSCPTGTGSEAFF. The CDR3 nucleotides read TGTGCCAGCAGTTGCCCGACAGGAACTGGGTCCGAAGCTTTCTTT.

This clone was seen at least ten times. The chain couples TRBV27 to TRBJ2-1, with 9 bases identical to TRBD2. The CDR3 contains 14 residues. J was trimmed by 8 bases and V by 7 bases; bases with no gene match: 9. Germline CDR1 and CDR2: MNHEY and SMNVEV (reference sequence). The CDR3 loop reads CASKLAGEGHEQFF. CDR3 DNA: TGTGCCAGCAAATTAGCGGGAGAGGGCCATGAGCAGTTCTTC.

V and J are TRBV29-1 and TRBJ2-5, with 7 bases that match TRBD2. The CDR3 is 16 amino acids. Germline trimming cut 4 bases from V and 5 bases from J; bases unmatched to any gene: 16. The germline V gene encodes CDR1 SQVTM and CDR2 ANQGSEA. CDR3 DNA sequence: TGCAGCGTTGCTGGGCTAGCGGAGGGAGGGAGGGAGACCCAGTACTTC. Its protein is CSVAGLAEGGRETQYF.

The chain links TRBV5-1 to TRBJ2-2; D might be TRBD2 (5 bases). Germline values: CDR1 SGHRS, CDR2 YFSETQ. CDR3 length: 16 amino acids. V was shortened by 4 bases and J by 2 bases, with 15 bases between the two germline ends. CDR3 protein: CASSDPQRQNTGELFF. CDR3 DNA sequence: TGCGCCAGCAGCGATCCTCAGCGGCAAAACACCGGGGAGCTGTTTTTT.

J is TRBJ2-5 and V is TRBV5-4; D is undetermined. The V gene lost 2 bases and the J gene lost 1 base, with 9 bases spanning the gap. Germline V gene data show CDR1 as SGHNT and CDR2 as YYREEE (reference sequence). The length of the CDR3 is 14 residues. CDR3 nucleotides: TGTGCCAGCAGCTTCTGGCCAAGCCAAGAGACCCAGTACTTC. Amino acid sequence: CASSFWPSQETQYF.

This clone occurred many times. The chain has TRBV29-1 and TRBJ2-1; D is perhaps TRBD1 (6 bases). This CDR3 contains 14 residues. V lost 7 bases and J lost 4, with 17 bases in between. Per germline, CDR1 SQVTM and CDR2 ANQGSEA. CDR3 protein: CSALESGVYNEQFF. The DNA for the CDR3 is TGCAGCGCGTTGGAGTCAGGGGTATACAATGAGCAGTTCTTC.

This clone was observed once. The chain recombines TRBV7-9 with TRBJ2-3, with 8 nucleotides matching TRBD1. CDR1 and CDR2 from the germline V gene are SEHNR and FQNEAQ (reference sequence). V was clipped by 5 bases and J by 5 bases; unmatched bases: 12. This CDR3 is built from 16 residues. The CDR3 sequence is CASSPPGAGGIDTQYF. The CDR3 bases are TGTGCCAGCAGCCCGCCAGGGGCAGGGGGCATAGATACGCAGTATTTT.

The gene calls are TRBV18 and TRBJ2-1, with TRBD1 identical over 8 bases. The CDR3 is 14 amino acids. Germline V gene sequence: CDR1 KGHSH, CDR2 LQKENI. J was trimmed by 16 bases and V by 4 bases; bases with no gene match: 15. The DNA of the CDR3 is TGTGCCAGCTCACAGTCCCGGGACAGGCTCGGAGGTTTCTTC. Protein product: CASSQSRDRLGGFF.

The chain is built from TRBV18 and TRBJ2-5, with 7 bases matching TRBD1. V lost 5 bases, J lost 2 bases, and 2 bases stayed unmatched. In germline, CDR1 is KGHSH, CDR2 LQKENI. The CDR3 runs to 13 residues. Written as DNA, the CDR3 is TGTGCCAGCTCAGGGACAGAGCAAGAGACCCAGTACTTC. This gives the protein CASSGTEQETQYF. The full variable domain, completed using reference TRBV18 and TRBJ2-5, is NAGVMQNPRHLVRRRGQEARLRCSPMKGHSHVYWYRQLPEEGLKFMVYLQKENIIDESGMPKERFSAEFPKEGPSILRIQQVVRGDSAAYFCASSGTEQETQYFGPGTRLLVL.

The chain couples TRBV6-1 to TRBJ2-7; tentative D call: TRBD2 (6 bases). This CDR3 contains 13 residues. CDR1 is MNHNS and CDR2 is SASEGT in the germline V gene. Deletions cut 8 bases from V and 1 base from J, with 12 bases between. The CDR3 DNA reads TGTGCCAGCGGGAGCGGGTCATCCTACGAGCAGTACTTC. It yields the protein CASGSGSSYEQYF.

The chain uses TRBV25-1 and TRBJ2-2, with unresolved D. Trimming cost V 0 bases and J 5 bases, with 7 bases left between them. CDR3 length: 14 amino acids. Germline CDR1 MGHDK, CDR2 SYGVNS. The chain's CDR3 is CASSEYSGTGELFF. The CDR3 nucleotides read TGTGCCAGCAGTGAATACTCAGGAACCGGGGAGCTGTTTTTT.